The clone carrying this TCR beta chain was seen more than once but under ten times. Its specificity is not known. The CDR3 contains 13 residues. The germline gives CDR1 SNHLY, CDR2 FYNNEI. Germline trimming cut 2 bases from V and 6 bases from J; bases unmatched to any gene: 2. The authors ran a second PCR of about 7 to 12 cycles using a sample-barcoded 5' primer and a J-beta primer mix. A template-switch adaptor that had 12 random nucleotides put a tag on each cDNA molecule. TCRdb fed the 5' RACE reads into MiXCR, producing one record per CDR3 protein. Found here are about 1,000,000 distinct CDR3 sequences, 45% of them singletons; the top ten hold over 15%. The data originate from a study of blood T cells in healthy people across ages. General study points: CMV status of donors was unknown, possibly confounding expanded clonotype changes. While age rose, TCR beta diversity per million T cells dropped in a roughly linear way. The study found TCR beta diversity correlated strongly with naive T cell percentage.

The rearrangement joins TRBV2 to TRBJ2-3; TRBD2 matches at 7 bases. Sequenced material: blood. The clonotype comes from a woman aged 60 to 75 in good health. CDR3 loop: CASSEREGDTQYF. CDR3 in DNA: TGTGCCAGCAGTGAAAGGGAGGGGGATACGCAGTATTTT.